Presented here are 6 T cell receptor beta chains from one specimen sequenced in a study of blood T cell repertoires in COVID-19. Libraries were prepared by immunoSEQ multiplex PCR; TCRdb keeps only in-frame clonotypes and omits some of them. The sample has roughly 100,000 clones, about three quarters seen once. The sequencing input was peripheral blood. The receptor set was obtained from a man older than 75 with COVID-19, enrolled during active disease.

V is TRBV6-5 and J is TRBJ2-1; 12 bases are a match to TRBD2. After removal of 6 bases from V and 14 bases from J, the junction contained 8 bases not matched to a gene. There are 13 residues in the CDR3. The germline gives CDR1 MNHEY, CDR2 SVGAGI. This CDR3 is CASRATSGSKEFF. The CDR3 nucleotides are TGTGCCAGCAGAGCGACTAGCGGGAGTAAAGAGTTCTTC.

The chain combines TRBV15 with TRBJ2-1; possibly TRBD2 for D (6 bases). V was cut by 4 bases and J by 10 bases, with 23 bases left in between. The CDR3 runs 16 residues. Germline V gives CDR1 LNHNV, CDR2 YYDKDF (reference sequence). The CDR3 sequence is CATSTRLGLGSDEQFF. CDR3 bases: TGTGCCACCAGCACGAGACTAGGGTTGGGCTCGGACGAGCAGTTCTTC.

The rearrangement links TRBV7-2 to TRBJ2-1, with D perhaps matching TRBD1 (6 bases). V lost 5 bases, J lost 3 bases, and 11 bases lay in between. Germline V gene lookup returns CDR1 SGHTA and CDR2 FQGNSA. The CDR3 contains 14 residues. The CDR3 sequence is CASSLGTYYNEQFF. The DNA for the CDR3 is TGTGCCAGCAGCCTGGGGACATACTACAATGAGCAGTTCTTC.

The chain recombines TRBV18 with TRBJ2-3; no firm D call. The CDR3 is 13 residues long. V was shortened by 4 bases and J by 5 bases, with 10 bases between the two germline ends. Germline V lookup: CDR1 KGHSH, CDR2 LQKENI. Written as DNA, the CDR3 is TGTGCCAGCTCACTGCCGAACGGAGATACGCAGTATTTT. It translates to CASSLPNGDTQYF. Drawing the rest from reference TRBV18 and TRBJ2-3, the complete variable domain is NAGVMQNPRHLVRRRGQEARLRCSPMKGHSHVYWYRQLPEEGLKFMVYLQKENIIDESGMPKERFSAEFPKEGPSILRIQQVVRGDSAAYFCASSLPNGDTQYFGPGTRLTVL.

This clone was picked up a small number of times. The chain uses TRBV7-6 and TRBJ2-7; the D gene is possibly TRBD1 (5 bases). The germline V gene encodes CDR1 SGHVS and CDR2 FNYEAQ. Trimming stripped 1 base from V and 4 bases from J, with 11 bases between. There are 14 residues in the CDR3. CDR3 amino acids: CASSLVATAYEQYF. The CDR3 nucleotides are TGTGCCAGCAGCTTAGTCGCGACAGCATACGAGCAGTACTTC.

The chain joins TRBV29-1 to TRBJ2-7; tentatively, D is TRBD1 (6 bases). There are 13 residues in the CDR3. The V gene's germline CDR1 is SQVTM and CDR2 ANQGSEA. Trimming removed 6 bases from V and 2 bases from J, with 14 bases in between. DNA for the CDR3: TGCAGCGTCCTACAGGGCCCCCCCTACGAGCAGTACTTC. Residues: CSVLQGPPYEQYF.